Listed below are T cell receptor beta chains from one sample, sequenced in a study of blood T cells in healthy people across ages. TCRdb re-called the 5' RACE reads with MiXCR, one entry per CDR3 protein. The top ten hold roughly 8% of the sample, which has 1.5 million to 2 million distinct CDR3 sequences, approximately 30% seen once. Sequencing input: blood. These receptor sequences come from a woman aged 25 to 39 in good health. The CDR3 runs from the conserved cysteine through the conserved F or W. The order of the fields is J gene, V gene, CDR3 length, CDR3 protein.

j_gene: TRBJ1-2; v_gene: TRBV6-6; len: 12; CDR3aa: CASSTRGKGYTF
j_gene: TRBJ2-1; v_gene: TRBV7-6; len: 14; CDR3aa: CASSPGGAWDEQFF
j_gene: TRBJ2-3; v_gene: TRBV30; len: 18; CDR3aa: CAWSLGGEAGGFTDTQYF
j_gene: TRBJ2-1; v_gene: TRBV7-6; len: 16; CDR3aa: CASSLSTGTVLGEQFF
j_gene: TRBJ2-6; v_gene: TRBV7-2; len: 15; CDR3aa: CTSSSRPSGANVLTF
j_gene: TRBJ2-5; v_gene: TRBV7-9; len: 14; CDR3aa: CASSQLGWKETQYF
j_gene: TRBJ2-3; v_gene: TRBV12-3/TRBV12-4; len: 15; CDR3aa: CASSSGQFLADTQYF
j_gene: TRBJ2-7; v_gene: TRBV7-2; len: 15; CDR3aa: CASSFTGTEAYEQYF
j_gene: TRBJ2-3; v_gene: TRBV10-3; len: 13; CDR3aa: CAISGAGGDTQYF
j_gene: TRBJ1-2; v_gene: TRBV29-1; len: 11; CDR3aa: CSVGGAEGYTF
j_gene: TRBJ1-2; v_gene: TRBV2; len: 12; CDR3aa: CASLGQGDSYTF
j_gene: TRBJ2-1; v_gene: TRBV12-3/TRBV12-4; len: 14; CDR3aa: CASKGGGTYNEQFF
j_gene: TRBJ1-4; v_gene: TRBV30; len: 13; CDR3aa: CAWTPGAFGKLFF
j_gene: TRBJ1-5; v_gene: TRBV6-6; len: 16; CDR3aa: CASNPDSGSGNQPQHF
j_gene: TRBJ1-3; v_gene: TRBV12-3/TRBV12-4; len: 15; CDR3aa: CASSSGTVGVYTIYF
j_gene: TRBJ2-3; v_gene: TRBV12-3/TRBV12-4; len: 12; CDR3aa: CASSSVVDTQYF
j_gene: TRBJ2-7; v_gene: TRBV5-1; len: 13; CDR3aa: CASSFSEGHEQYF
j_gene: TRBJ2-1; v_gene: TRBV29-1; len: 15; CDR3aa: CSTTGRVLSYNEQFF
j_gene: TRBJ2-1; v_gene: TRBV7-6; len: 15; CDR3aa: CASRPWTGQGNEQFF
j_gene: TRBJ1-5; v_gene: TRBV20-1; len: 16; CDR3aa: CSATTGWSAYDQPQHF
j_gene: TRBJ2-7; v_gene: TRBV12-5; len: 15; CDR3aa: CASGSSGSGCYEQYF
j_gene: TRBJ2-1; v_gene: TRBV5-1; len: 15; CDR3aa: CASSFRDGGLNEQFF
j_gene: TRBJ2-2; v_gene: TRBV3-1; len: 15; CDR3aa: CASSLQGIKGGELFF
j_gene: TRBJ2-7; v_gene: TRBV10-3; len: 12; CDR3aa: CAISEERDEQYF
j_gene: TRBJ2-1; v_gene: TRBV7-2; len: 13; CDR3aa: CASSSRLRNEQFF
j_gene: TRBJ2-1; v_gene: TRBV29-1; len: 15; CDR3aa: CSVFYREGLYNEQFF
j_gene: TRBJ1-2; v_gene: TRBV29-1; len: 14; CDR3aa: CSVAANRVNYGYTF
j_gene: TRBJ2-5; v_gene: TRBV2; len: 13; CDR3aa: CASSEYIQETQYF
j_gene: TRBJ2-5; v_gene: TRBV12-3/TRBV12-4; len: 14; CDR3aa: CATSASGIMETQYF
j_gene: TRBJ1-5; v_gene: TRBV7-9; len: 14; CDR3aa: CASSPPGDNQPQHF
j_gene: TRBJ2-3; v_gene: TRBV10-2; len: 13; CDR3aa: CASSDSTGVAQYF
j_gene: TRBJ2-1; v_gene: TRBV29-1; len: 20; CDR3aa: CSVEARSVASGASSYNEQFF
j_gene: TRBJ1-2; v_gene: TRBV27; len: 17; CDR3aa: CASSPMPGTGDQYGYTF
j_gene: TRBJ2-1; v_gene: TRBV24-1; len: 16; CDR3aa: CATSDTTSGIGDEQFF
j_gene: TRBJ1-5; v_gene: TRBV18; len: 15; CDR3aa: CASSPLPAANQPQHF
j_gene: TRBJ2-1; v_gene: TRBV20-1; len: 12; CDR3aa: CSARTSYNEQFF
j_gene: TRBJ1-2; v_gene: TRBV10-3; len: 13; CDR3aa: CAIEDRVDYGYTF
j_gene: TRBJ2-7; v_gene: TRBV12-3/TRBV12-4; len: 14; CDR3aa: CASSLGTLAYEQYF
j_gene: TRBJ2-7; v_gene: TRBV5-1; len: 15; CDR3aa: CASSSWDRGDYEQYF
j_gene: TRBJ2-1; v_gene: TRBV28; len: 15; CDR3aa: CASNSWGGPRNEQFF
j_gene: TRBJ2-1; v_gene: TRBV7-8; len: 16; CDR3aa: CASSLESLAGNNEQFF
j_gene: TRBJ2-7; v_gene: TRBV5-1; len: 15; CDR3aa: CASNKDPGVDYEQYF
j_gene: TRBJ2-1; v_gene: TRBV10-1; len: 12; CDR3aa: CASSDPRTEQFF
j_gene: TRBJ1-1; v_gene: TRBV10-3; len: 11; CDR3aa: CAVGTNTEAFF
j_gene: TRBJ2-7; v_gene: TRBV20-1; len: 11; CDR3aa: CSGTGGSEQYF
j_gene: TRBJ2-5; v_gene: TRBV9; len: 18; CDR3aa: CASNVGSSGGGGRETQYF
j_gene: TRBJ2-1; v_gene: TRBV29-1; len: 14; CDR3aa: CSVGLQGAHNGQFF
j_gene: TRBJ2-7; v_gene: TRBV30; len: 12; CDR3aa: CAWGDRDYEQYF
j_gene: TRBJ2-1; v_gene: TRBV3-1; len: 16; CDR3aa: CASSQDYTGSFNEQFF
j_gene: TRBJ1-2; v_gene: TRBV5-1; len: 13; CDR3aa: CASSPGQGNGCTF
j_gene: TRBJ2-5; v_gene: TRBV9; len: 16; CDR3aa: CASSVEVMGPRRGQYF
j_gene: TRBJ2-1; v_gene: TRBV20-1; len: 16; CDR3aa: CSAGGYRGGAYNEQFF
j_gene: TRBJ1-2; v_gene: TRBV3-1; len: 14; CDR3aa: CASSQGGTPYGYTF
j_gene: TRBJ2-7; v_gene: TRBV20-1; len: 13; CDR3aa: CSASPLARNEQYF
j_gene: TRBJ1-5; v_gene: TRBV9; len: 14; CDR3aa: CASSEREWNQPQHF